The next 15 T cell receptor beta chains were all read from a single sample in a study of T cells in Graves' hyperthyroidism and ophthalmopathy. The TCR beta CDR3 regions underwent amplification using RNA transcripts as the source. A set of HTBI primers served as the primers for a first-round RT-PCR of the TCR CDR3. TCRdb passed the multiplex PCR reads through MiXCR, listing each CDR3 protein once. The sample lists 490,000 or so distinct CDR3 sequences, 46% occurring once. Sequencing input: peripheral blood or thyroid tissue (not recorded which). These receptors all stem from an adult woman with Graves' disease, either hyperthyroidism or ophthalmopathy (not recorded which).

This chain uses TRBV19 with TRBJ2-7; D call uncertain. This CDR3 spans 12 amino acids. The germline V gene has CDR1 LNHDA and CDR2 SQIVND (reference sequence). V lost 1 base, J lost 4 bases, and 5 bases lay in between. The CDR3 DNA is TGTGCCAGTAGTATAGTTCGTTACGAGCAGTACTTC. It specifies CASSIVRYEQYF.

This clonotype showed up many times. The chain has TRBV3-1 and TRBJ1-4, with a possible D match to TRBD1 (5 bases). The length of the CDR3 is 15 residues. V was cut by 1 base and J by 6 bases, with 12 bases left in between. Germline V CDR1 and CDR2: LGHDT, YNNKEL (reference sequence). The CDR3 sequence is CASSQGGQGDEKLFF. The CDR3 DNA reads TGTGCCAGCAGCCAAGGAGGTCAGGGAGATGAAAAACTGTTTTTT.

The sample holds many counts of this clonotype. This rearrangement joins TRBV12-3 or TRBV12-4 to TRBJ2-7; D gene ambiguous. This CDR3 has 14 residues. The V end lost 4 bases, the J end lost 2 bases, and 12 bases lay between the germline ends. In DNA form, the CDR3 reads TGTGCCAGCAGTTACTCTCGGATTACCTACGAGCAGTACTTC. Its protein is CASSYSRITYEQYF.

The V call is TRBV29-1, the J call TRBJ1-2; TRBD1 agrees at 7 bases. V was pared by 5 bases and J by 4 bases, with 7 bases of the junction left unmatched. CDR3 size: 13 residues. The V gene's germline CDR1 is SQVTM and CDR2 ANQGSEA. The CDR3 sequence is CSVPGGAGYGYTF. CDR3 DNA: TGCAGCGTTCCAGGGGGGGCGGGCTATGGCTACACCTTC.

The rearrangement uses TRBV6-1 and TRBJ2-7; TRBD2 matches 12 bases. The CDR3 loop spans 14 amino acids. With 4 bases clipped from V and 2 bases from J, the junction kept 0 bases outside the gene matches. Germline assignment: CDR1 MNHNS and CDR2 SASEGT. In DNA, the CDR3 is TGTGCCAGCAGTGCTAGCGGGGGGGCCTACGAGCAGTACTTC. Amino acids: CASSASGGAYEQYF.

The genes are TRBV5-1 and TRBJ2-7; 8 bases fit TRBD2. The CDR3 consists of 15 residues. V was pared by 8 bases and J by 6 bases, with 16 bases of the junction left unmatched. Germline V gives CDR1 SGHRS, CDR2 YFSETQ. In nucleotides, the CDR3 is TGCGCCAGTACCCCCGGTGGACTAGCTGGCGGCGAGCAGTACTTC. Translation: CASTPGGLAGGEQYF.

CDR3 nucleotides: TGCGCCAGCAGCTTAATGGACAGGGTCGATTCACCCCTCCACTTT. This encodes CASSLMDRVDSPLHF. V and J are TRBV5-1 and TRBJ1-6; the match to TRBD1 covers 8 bases. The trim removed 2 bases at V and 8 bases at J, leaving 6 bases unmatched. The CDR3 spans 15 residues. Germline-derived CDR1 and CDR2 are SGHRS and YFSETQ.

The chain has TRBV7-9 and TRBJ1-6; D not resolved. V was cut by 5 bases and J by 19 bases, with 21 bases left in between. CDR1 is SEHNR and CDR2 is FQNEAQ in the germline V gene (reference sequence). The CDR3 sequence is 13 residues long. CDR3 protein: CASSPETQHTPHF. CDR3 DNA sequence: TGTGCCAGCAGCCCAGAAACGCAGCATACCCCGCACTTT.

This clonotype showed up just a few times. At one end, the junction sequence differs from germline, possibly due to a read error. This sequence joins TRBV7-9 and TRBJ2-7; TRBD1 is a possible D gene (8 bases). The germline V gene encodes CDR1 SEHNR and CDR2 FQNEAQ (reference sequence). The CDR3 is made up of 13 amino acids. This CDR3 reads CASSGGQGGTTSF. The CDR3 bases are TGTGCCAGCAGCGGAGGACAGGGAGGGACTACTTCCTTC.

The rearrangement links TRBV20-1 to TRBJ1-5; 9 bases fit TRBD1. The V gene end was trimmed by 5 bases and the J gene end by 14 bases; junction bases not matched to a gene: 10. CDR1 is DFQATT, CDR2 SNEGSKA, per germline (reference sequence). CDR3 length equals 12 residues. CDR3 loop: CSAGGQGSYEHF. The CDR3 DNA reads TGCAGTGCTGGCGGACAGGGGAGCTACGAGCATTTT.

About this clonotype: With a much larger clone just one base away, this may be a read error. Here the CDR3 omits its conserved ending phenylalanine or tryptophan, so a read error is the likely source. The chain uses TRBV5-1 and TRBJ2-5, with 11 positions matching TRBD2. Germline V gene sequence: CDR1 SGHRS, CDR2 YFSETQ. The V and J ends lost 3 bases and 5 bases, in that order; junction bases with no gene match: 6. The CDR3 is 15 amino acids. DNA for the CDR3: TGCGCCAGCAGCTGGATTACTAGCGGGAGCGAGACCCAGTACCTC. It translates to CASSWITSGSETQYL.

The V and J genes are TRBV5-1 and TRBJ2-7; D tentatively fits TRBD1 or TRBD2 (6 bases each). V was shortened by 3 bases and J by 4 bases, with 11 bases between the two germline ends. The CDR3 extends over 13 amino acids. Germline lookup yields CDR1 SGHRS and CDR2 YFSETQ. CDR3 coding DNA: TGCGCCAGCAGCTCCGGGGGCAAATACGAGCAGTACTTC. This gives the protein CASSSGGKYEQYF.

There are many counts of this clonotype. The chain is built from TRBV6-5 and TRBJ1-5, with D perhaps TRBD1 (5 bases). The CDR3 runs 16 residues. V gave up 0 bases and J gave up 6 bases, with 15 bases separating them. Germline V gene lookup returns CDR1 MNHEY and CDR2 SVGAGI. This chain's CDR3 is CASSYSGGAGGQPQHF. The DNA of the CDR3 is TGTGCCAGCAGTTACTCAGGAGGGGCCGGCGGTCAGCCCCAGCATTTT.

The chain links TRBV20-1 to TRBJ2-5; weak D call: TRBD1 (5 bases). Between the trimmed V and J ends, which lost 0 bases and 9 bases, there was a span of 23 bases. Per germline, CDR1 DFQATT and CDR2 SNEGSKA (reference sequence). The CDR3 contains 16 residues. The CDR3 bases are TGCAGTGCTAGAGATCATCGCCAGGGAAGCAATCAGCCCCAGTACTTC. This sequence encodes CSARDHRQGSNQPQYF.

The rearrangement joins TRBV11-2 to TRBJ2-7; TRBD2 is a possible D gene (6 bases). Between the trimmed V and J ends, which lost 5 bases and 3 bases, there was a span of 17 bases. The length of the CDR3 is 15 residues. In germline, CDR1 is SGHAT, CDR2 FQNNGV. DNA for the CDR3: TGTGCCAGCAGCCCCGGCGGGAACTTCTTCTACGAGCAGTACTTC. Its protein is CASSPGGNFFYEQYF.